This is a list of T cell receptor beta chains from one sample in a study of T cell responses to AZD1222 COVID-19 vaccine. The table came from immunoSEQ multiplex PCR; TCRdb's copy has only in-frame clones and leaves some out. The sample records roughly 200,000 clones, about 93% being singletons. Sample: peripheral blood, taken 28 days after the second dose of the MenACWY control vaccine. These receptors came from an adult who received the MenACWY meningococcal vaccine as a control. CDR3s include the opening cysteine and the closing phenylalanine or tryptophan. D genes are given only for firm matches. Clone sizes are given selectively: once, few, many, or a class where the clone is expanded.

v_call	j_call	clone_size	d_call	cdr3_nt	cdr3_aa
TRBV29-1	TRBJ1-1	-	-	TGCAGCGTTGGCGGACTCGGGACTGAAGCTTTCTTT	CSVGGLGTEAFF
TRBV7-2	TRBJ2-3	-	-	TGTGCCAGCAACGAGGGGGGGGGCCCCACAGATACGCAGTATTTT	CASNEGGGPTDTQYF
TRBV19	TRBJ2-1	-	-	TGTGCCAGTAGTATGGGTGCAGGGAGGTTCTACAATGAGCAGTTCTTC	CASSMGAGRFYNEQFF
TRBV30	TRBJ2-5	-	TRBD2	TGTGCCTGGAGTTTAGCGGGGAGGAAGACCCAGTACTTC	CAWSLAGRKTQYF
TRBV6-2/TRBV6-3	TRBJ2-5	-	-	TGTGCCAGCAGTTACGCCCAGGAGACCCAGTACTTC	CASSYAQETQYF
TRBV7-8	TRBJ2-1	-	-	TGTGCCAGCAGCCTACCAGGGGGGGGTATATACAATGAGCAGTTCTTC	CASSLPGGGIYNEQFF
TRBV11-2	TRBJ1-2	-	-	TGTGCCAGCAGCCCCGCTGGGGGGCTTCACTTC	CASSPAGGLHF
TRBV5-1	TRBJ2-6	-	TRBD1	TGCGCCAGCAGAGGGGGACAGGGGGCTTCCGGGGCCAACGTCCTGACTTTC	CASRGGQGASGANVLTF
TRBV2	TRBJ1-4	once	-	TGTGCCAGCAGTGAACGGTGGGGATCTGAAAAACTGTTTTTT	CASSERWGSEKLFF
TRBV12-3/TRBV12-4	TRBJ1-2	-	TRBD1	TGTGCCAGCGGACAGGGGGTGGGCTATGGCTACACCTTC	CASGQGVGYGYTF
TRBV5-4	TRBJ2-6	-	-	TGTGCCAGCAGCTTGCCCGTCTCTGGGGCCAACGTCCTGACTTTC	CASSLPVSGANVLTF
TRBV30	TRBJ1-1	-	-	TGTGCCTGGAGTGTACTCGGTGTTCGTCGCCTCGGGGGGACAGCTTTCTTT	CAWSVLGVRRLGGTAFF
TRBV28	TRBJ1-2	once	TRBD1	TGTGCCAGCAGTGGACAGGGTGGAAACTATGGCTACACCTTC	CASSGQGGNYGYTF
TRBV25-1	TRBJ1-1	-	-	TGTGCCAGCAGTGAAGAGGGGTTTCGGGCTTTCTTT	CASSEEGFRAFF
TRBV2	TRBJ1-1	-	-	TGTGCCAGCAGTGTGAGACCGATTACTGAAGCTTTCTTT	CASSVRPITEAFF
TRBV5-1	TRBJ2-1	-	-	TGCGCCAGCAGCTTGGTTTACGACAGGAGGCATGAGCAGTTCTTC	CASSLVYDRRHEQFF
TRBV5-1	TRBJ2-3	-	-	TGCGCCAGCAGCTTATCCGGGTCCCGCACAGATACGCAGTATTTT	CASSLSGSRTDTQYF
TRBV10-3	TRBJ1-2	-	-	TGTGCCATCAGTGAGTCAGAGGTTTACACCTTC	CAISESEVYTF
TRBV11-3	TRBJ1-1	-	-	TGTGCCAGCAGCTTTACCAGTCGAACTGAAGCTTTCTTT	CASSFTSRTEAFF
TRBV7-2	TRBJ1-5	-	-	TGTGCCAGCAGCTTTGGTGTGGTCTTGAATCAGCCCCAGCATTTT	CASSFGVVLNQPQHF
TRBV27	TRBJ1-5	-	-	TGTGCCAGCAGTTTATCGGGCGGCAGCAATCAGCCCCAGCATTTT	CASSLSGGSNQPQHF
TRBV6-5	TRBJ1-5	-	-	TGTGCCAGCAGTACCGGGAATAGCAATCAGCCCCAGCATTTT	CASSTGNSNQPQHF
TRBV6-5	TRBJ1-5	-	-	TGTGCCAGCAGTCGCGGGGGAGGAAATCAGCCCCAGCATTTT	CASSRGGGNQPQHF
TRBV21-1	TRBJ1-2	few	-	TGTGCCAGCAGCACTTCCGGACAGCCGTATAGTGGCTACACCTTC	CASSTSGQPYSGYTF
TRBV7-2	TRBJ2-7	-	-	TGTGCCAGCAGCTTAGGCAGGGTCTCGTACGAGCAGTACTTC	CASSLGRVSYEQYF
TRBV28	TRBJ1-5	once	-	TGTGCCAGCAGTTCCCGCTCGGGGCATAGCAATCAGCCCCAGCATTTT	CASSSRSGHSNQPQHF
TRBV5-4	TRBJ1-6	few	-	TGTGCCAGCAGCCCCGCTCGGGGAAATAATTCACCCCTCCACTTT	CASSPARGNNSPLHF
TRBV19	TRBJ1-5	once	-	TGTGCCAGTAGTGCGGGTAACAATCAGCCCCAGCATTTT	CASSAGNNQPQHF
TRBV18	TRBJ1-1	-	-	TGTGCCAGCTCATGGAACAGTGCGTGGAGCACTGAAGCTTTCTTT	CASSWNSAWSTEAFF
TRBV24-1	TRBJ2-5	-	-	TGTGCCACCAGTGACACCAACCAAGAGACCCAGTACTTC	CATSDTNQETQYF
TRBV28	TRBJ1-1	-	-	TGTGCCAGCATGAGACCCATGAACACTGAAGCTTTCTTT	CASMRPMNTEAFF
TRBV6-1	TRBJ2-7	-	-	TGTGCCAGCAGTGAAAGTAGCTACGAGCAGTACTTC	CASSESSYEQYF
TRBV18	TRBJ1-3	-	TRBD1	TGTGCCAGCTCACCCCGACAGGGGGAAGGTGGAAACACCATATATTTT	CASSPRQGEGGNTIYF
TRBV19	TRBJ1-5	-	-	TGTGCCAGTACTAACCCGGGAGGGCGCGACAATCAGCCCCAGCATTTT	CASTNPGGRDNQPQHF
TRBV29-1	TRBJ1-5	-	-	TGCAGCGTGGGGGTTAGCCCCTTTCAGCCCCAGCATTTT	CSVGVSPFQPQHF
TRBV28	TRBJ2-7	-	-	TGTGCCAGTACCGGGGGCCCCCGCTACGAGCAGTACTTC	CASTGGPRYEQYF
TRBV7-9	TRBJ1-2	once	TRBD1	TGTGCCAGCAGCTTAGCGGACAGGGGAGATGGCTACACCTTC	CASSLADRGDGYTF
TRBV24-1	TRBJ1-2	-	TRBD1	TGTGCCACCCGGGGGACAGGCGAACCTAACTATGGCTACACCTTC	CATRGTGEPNYGYTF
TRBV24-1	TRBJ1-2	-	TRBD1	TGTGCCACCAGTGACCCCGACAGGGGAAACTATGGCTACACCTTC	CATSDPDRGNYGYTF
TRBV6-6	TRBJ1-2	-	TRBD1	TGTGCCAGCAAGATGGACAGGAACTATGGCTACACCTTC	CASKMDRNYGYTF
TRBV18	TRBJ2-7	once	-	TGTGCCAGCTCACCACGCGGGACAGACGAGCAGTACTTC	CASSPRGTDEQYF
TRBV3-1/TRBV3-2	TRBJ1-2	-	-	TGTGCCAGCAGCCAAGTTGCGTCCTATGGCTACACCTTC	CASSQVASYGYTF
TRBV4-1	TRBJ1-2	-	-	TGCGCCAGCAGCCAAATGGGTGGAGGGAATGGCTACACCTTC	CASSQMGGGNGYTF
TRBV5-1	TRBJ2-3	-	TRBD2	TGCGCCAGCAGCCTCCTGACTAGCGGGGGAACAGATACGCAGTATTTT	CASSLLTSGGTDTQYF
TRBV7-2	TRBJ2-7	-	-	TGTGCCAGCAGCTTAACTCACAGCTCCTACGAGCAGTACTTC	CASSLTHSSYEQYF
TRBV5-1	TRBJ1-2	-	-	TGCGCCAGCAGCCCCCAGACAGGAAACTATGGCTACACCTTC	CASSPQTGNYGYTF
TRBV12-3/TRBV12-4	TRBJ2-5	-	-	TGTGCCAGCAGTCTCGGAGAGACCCAGTACTTC	CASSLGETQYF
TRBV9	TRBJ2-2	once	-	TGTGCCAGCAGCGTAGCTACGGGGTCCGGGGAGCTGTTTTTT	CASSVATGSGELFF
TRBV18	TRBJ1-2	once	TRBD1	TGTGCCAGCTCACCCGACAGGGATGTCTATGGCTACACCTTC	CASSPDRDVYGYTF
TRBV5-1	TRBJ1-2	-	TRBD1	TGCGCCAGCTGCCGGGACAGGGTGTCCTATGGCTACACCTTC	CASCRDRVSYGYTF
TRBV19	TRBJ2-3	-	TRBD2	TGTGCCAGTAGTATGGGACTAGCGGGGGGAGACACAGATACGCAGTATTTT	CASSMGLAGGDTDTQYF
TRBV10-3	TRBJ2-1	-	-	TGTGCCATCAGTGAGGAAGACTACAATGAGCAGTTCTTC	CAISEEDYNEQFF
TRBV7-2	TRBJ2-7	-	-	TGTGCCAGCAGCCCGCGACCCCCTCAGGGCTACGAGCAGTACTTC	CASSPRPPQGYEQYF